A selection of T cell receptor beta chains follows, all from one sample in a study of siplizumab effects on memory and regulatory T cells. Sequencing was performed with immunoSEQ multiplex PCR; in TCRdb, only in-frame clones are kept and a portion is missing. The sample carries more than 90,000 clones, 80% to 95% recorded once. Sequencing was carried out using non-Treg CD4+ T cells sorted from blood. These receptors were collected from a human donor in good health. Each CDR3 is given with its conserved first and last residue. The order of the fields is D gene, V gene, J gene, CDR3 DNA, CDR3 protein. The D gene is left open where the match is weak.

d_gene: TRBD1
v_gene: TRBV6-1
j_gene: TRBJ2-7
CDR3nt: TGTGCCAGCAGACCCGGGACAGCCTCCTACGAGCAGTACTTC
CDR3aa: CASRPGTASYEQYF

d_gene: NA
v_gene: TRBV29-1
j_gene: TRBJ2-3
CDR3nt: TGCAGCGTTGTCTCGGGAGCGGTAGATACGCAGTATTTT
CDR3aa: CSVVSGAVDTQYF

d_gene: NA
v_gene: TRBV7-9
j_gene: TRBJ2-7
CDR3nt: TGTGCCAGCAGCTTGGCGCAGGGTAGGTACGAGCAGTACTTC
CDR3aa: CASSLAQGRYEQYF

d_gene: TRBD1
v_gene: TRBV19
j_gene: TRBJ1-1
CDR3nt: TGTGCCAGTAGTAGTTTGGGGCAGGGGGTGACTGAAGCTTTCTTT
CDR3aa: CASSSLGQGVTEAFF

d_gene: TRBD1
v_gene: TRBV5-1
j_gene: TRBJ2-3
CDR3nt: TGCGCCAGCAGCCGGGACAGGAGCACAGATACGCAGTATTTT
CDR3aa: CASSRDRSTDTQYF

d_gene: NA
v_gene: TRBV6-6
j_gene: TRBJ1-1
CDR3nt: TGTGCCAGCACCAAGTCAATTAACAGGAACACTGAAGCTTTCTTT
CDR3aa: CASTKSINRNTEAFF

d_gene: NA
v_gene: TRBV5-1
j_gene: TRBJ1-3
CDR3nt: TGCGCCAGCAAACCACAGGACTCTGGAAACACCATATATTTT
CDR3aa: CASKPQDSGNTIYF

d_gene: NA
v_gene: TRBV7-2
j_gene: TRBJ1-5
CDR3nt: TGTGCCAGCAGCTTAGTATATTCGGAAACGGCTAAAGGGTGGCCCCAGCATTTT
CDR3aa: CASSLVYSETAKGWPQHF

d_gene: NA
v_gene: TRBV10-2
j_gene: TRBJ2-5
CDR3nt: TGCGCCAGCAGTGTCGGGGCCCTACAAGAGACCCAGTACTTC
CDR3aa: CASSVGALQETQYF

d_gene: TRBD1
v_gene: TRBV29-1
j_gene: TRBJ2-1
CDR3nt: TGCAGCGGAATAACAGGGGGCGGTGAGCAGTTCTTC
CDR3aa: CSGITGGGEQFF